The clone carrying this TCR beta chain occurred a few times. The target antigen is unknown. These data belong to a study of response to subunit inactivated influenza vaccine. Whole-study results and caveats: It was the authors' suggestion that each seasonal influenza vaccination recruits few new T cells.

TCRdb used MiXCR to reprocess the RT-PCR reads, holding one entry per CDR3 protein. The sample shows around 650,000 distinct CDR3 sequences, roughly 14% of them seen only once. The material was PBMCs from blood, obtained approximately 13 days after vaccination. This sequence was found in a man aged 50-59 years who received an inactivated influenza vaccine.

This CDR3 reads CASSVPGLAGGYETQYF. The CDR3 region has the DNA TGTGCCAGCAGCGTACCGGGACTAGCGGGAGGCTACGAGACCCAGTACTTC. The chain combines TRBV5-6 with TRBJ2-5, with 15 bases matching TRBD2. V trimming: 4 bases; J trimming: 5 bases; junction bases outside the gene matches: 9. This CDR3 contains 17 residues. The germline V gene encodes CDR1 SGHDT and CDR2 YYEEEE.